This T cell receptor beta chain was documented in a study of blood T cells in healthy people across ages. Findings and limits, study-wide: PBMC samples, being unsorted, prevented any conclusive comparison of naive and antigen-experienced cells.

Roughly 10 milliliters of peripheral blood were drawn from each donor. This clonotype was seen just once. Its antigen is undetermined. A single base separates this from a much larger clone, so it may be a read error. CDR3 size: 12 residues. In germline, CDR1 is SSHAT, CDR2 FNYEAQ (reference sequence). The second PCR ran about 6 to 11 cycles with a sample-barcoded 5' primer and J-beta primers. MiXCR was run by TCRdb on the 5' RACE reads, yielding one entry per CDR3 protein. The data hold about 640,000 distinct CDR3 sequences, with 58% observed a single time. The gene calls are TRBV7-7 and TRBJ2-4, with D unresolved. The assigned J gene may be wrong: the sequence end matches TRBJ2-7 better. Source material: blood. The TCR originated in a man between 60 and 75 years old in good health. The CDR3 sequence: CARSPRAYEQYF. The CDR3, as DNA: TGTGCCCGCAGCCCCCGGGCCTACGAGCAGTACTTC.